This is a list of T cell receptor beta chains from one sample in a study of blood T cell repertoires in COVID-19. Libraries were prepared by immunoSEQ multiplex PCR; TCRdb keeps only in-frame clonotypes and omits some of them. The sample includes 250,000 to 400,000 clones, roughly nine tenths of them seen just once. The sample taken for sequencing was peripheral blood. Every receptor here comes from a woman in her 30s with COVID-19, enrolled during active disease. Both conserved end residues are part of each CDR3. D genes are given only for firm matches. Size tells how often a clone was seen (once, few, many) or the class of an expanded clone, and some rows leave it out.

j_call d_call v_call clone_size cdr3_nt cdr3_aa
TRBJ1-1 NA TRBV2 NA TGTGCCAGCAGTGAGCAGGTGAACACTGAAGCTTTCTTT CASSEQVNTEAFF
TRBJ2-2 TRBD1 TRBV7-2 NA TGTGCCAGCAGCTTTGGACAGGGGATAATCACCGGGGAGCTGTTTTTT CASSFGQGIITGELFF
TRBJ2-7 NA TRBV21-1 NA TGTGCCAGCAGCAACGTAACAGGGTGTCACTCCTACGAGCAGTACTTC CASSNVTGCHSYEQYF
TRBJ1-2 TRBD1 TRBV4-2 NA TGTGCCAGCAGCCAAGAACGGGACAGCTATGGCTACACCTTC CASSQERDSYGYTF
TRBJ2-1 TRBD2 TRBV20-1 NA TGCAGTGCTAGTTCACTAGCGGGACATGAGCAGTTCTTC CSASSLAGHEQFF
TRBJ1-2 TRBD1 TRBV2 NA TGTGCCAGCAGACGGAAGGGACAGCTCTATGGCTACACCTTC CASRRKGQLYGYTF
TRBJ2-7 TRBD1 TRBV5-1 NA TGCGCCAGCAGCGCCGGGACAGGGGGCGAGCAGTACTTC CASSAGTGGEQYF
TRBJ1-2 TRBD1 TRBV2 NA TGTGCCAGCAGTGAAAGGGACAGTAGGACCTATGGCTACACCTTC CASSERDSRTYGYTF
TRBJ2-5 NA TRBV12-3/TRBV12-4 few TGTGCCAGCAGTGCGGGGTGGGAGACCCAGTACTTC CASSAGWETQYF
TRBJ2-3 NA TRBV11-1 NA TGTGCCAGCAGCTTAGGGGTAGCGGCGAGCACAGATACGCAGTATTTT CASSLGVAASTDTQYF
TRBJ1-5 NA TRBV10-2 NA TGCGCCAGCAGTTTGGACGCGGAGGGCAATCAGCCCCAGCATTTT CASSLDAEGNQPQHF